This TCR beta chain comes out of a study of monozygotic twins with inflammatory bowel disease. This CDR3 is 17 amino acids long. In germline, CDR1 is DFQATT, CDR2 SNEGSKA (reference sequence). Reanalyzing the 5' RACE reads, TCRdb keeps one entry per CDR3 protein, without DNA. In all, the sample yields 150,000 or so distinct CDR3 sequences. The gene calls are TRBV20-1 and TRBJ2-5; no DNA is available, so the TRBD2 call from TCRdb remains unchecked. This TCR was sampled from a human donor with ulcerative colitis or Crohn's disease, or a healthy co-twin of an affected twin (not recorded which). The material sequenced was blood. The CDR3 sequence: CSATPPPGLGKTETQYF.